This TCR beta chain was recovered during a study of blood T cells in healthy people across ages (dated by TCRdb to the mid-2010s). For the wider study: In model experiments, template switching captured about one uniquely barcoded TCR beta cDNA molecule for every two T cells. The study measured age-related changes in TCR beta repertoire diversity using deep sequencing normalized with unique cDNA molecular identifiers. Donors were grouped into four age groups: young (average roughly 15 years), middle-aged (roughly 40), aged (about 60) and long-lived (about 89). The study analyzed two additional independent replicas of 1 million unique cDNA reads from the same blood draw for two donors, one aged 18 to 29 and one aged 80 or older. The study at large found these results: Observed TCR beta diversity correlated strongly with the percentage of naive T cells measured by flow cytometry. The CMV infection status of donors was not known, potentially confounding age-related changes in expanded clonotypes. As age increased, observed TCR beta diversity per million T cells dropped in a roughly linear way, and a significant reduction was already evident by age around 41. Compared with the aged group, the long-lived group had more naive CD4+ T cells, fewer expanded clones and increased TCR diversity, a pattern suggesting age selection. Total diversity estimates from one million sequenced T cells were considered lower bounds and underestimates. Bulk unsorted PBMC profiling prevented conclusive comparison of naive and antigen-experienced compartments.

This clonotype was seen a handful of times. No antigen is known for it. It has no much larger one-base neighbor in the sample; base qualities were not kept. The CDR3, from cysteine to phenylalanine, totals 15 residues. The DNA shown is the 45-base CDR3, in frame from base 1. Here V drops 5 bases and J drops 4 bases, and the junction holds 5 bases not matched to any gene. Library preparation used 5' RACE. The listed sequencing device is Illumina HiSeq 2500. A second PCR of about 6 to 12 cycles was run with a J-beta primer mix and a sample-barcoded 5' primer. Each TCR beta cDNA molecule received a unique molecular identifier from a template-switch 5' adaptor carrying 12 random nucleotides. At least 2.5 million CDR3-containing paired-end reads were obtained from each sample. All of the RNA was converted into first-strand cDNA using the Mint cDNA synthesis kit, with a TRBC-specific oligonucleotide serving as the primer. After uracil-DNA glycosylase treatment, a first 18-cycle PCR used universal primers M1SS and BC2_uni_R on all cDNA. Regarding the original processing steps: Each sample was normalized by randomly selecting 1 million high-quality reads, each carrying a distinct molecular identifier. Instead of being binned into consensus sequences, reads that shared molecular identifiers were thrown out. CDR3 identification, clonotype clustering and error correction used MiTCR with a Q25 quality threshold and the strictest error-elimination algorithm. A nonparametric unseen species model with Euler transformation was used to estimate a lower bound on total TCR beta diversity. Using fastp trimming at Q25 and MiXCR clonotype assembly, TCRdb reanalyzed the public sequencing data and kept in-frame beta chains. All rows with the same CDR3 protein become a single entry with the most common DNA and genes. The V and J calls here are based on TCRdb, not the publication. For this sample there are more than 600,000 distinct CDR3 sequences; about 25% appear just once. More than 8% of the sample comes from the top ten.

Systemically healthy Caucasian individuals from Russia, 39 in total and aged roughly 6 to 100 years, were included as donors. Each donor gave approximately 9.3 milliliters of peripheral blood, collected into EDTA-treated Vacutainer tubes. Ficoll-Paque density-gradient centrifugation was used to isolate PBMCs, with at least 6.5 million per sample. Total RNA, at least 5 micrograms per sample, was extracted from PBMCs with Trizol reagent. For every donor, an aliquot of PBMCs went through flow cytometry to measure the percentages of naive CD45RAhigh/CD27high T cells. In addition, the sample was reused for a study of T cells of mothers and their children. As that second paper reports: Nine systemically healthy Caucasian individuals, comprising three mothers and their six children, were included as donors. cDNA synthesis used all of the extracted RNA, with around 1.5 ug of RNA in each 15 ul reaction. In the second PCR, the M1S primer introduced both the sample barcodes and 2-4 random nucleotides. Each mother yielded over 8.5 million TCR beta CDR3 reads and each child 2.5 million to 3.5 million reads. In both related and unrelated pairs, thymic selection shapes the output of TCR recombination in a similar way, with inherited differences having only a minor effect. Normalized repertoire overlap in related mother-child pairs was always slightly higher than in unrelated mother-child pairs, but the difference was never significant. No persistent microchimeric T cell clones were found, with a detection sensitivity of approximately 100 clones per million clonotypes. Deep NGS was used in the study to compare the TCR beta repertoires of mothers and children and to look for features that separate related mother-child pairs from unrelated individuals. The mean age was about 37 +/- 4 years for the mothers and approximately 11 +/- 4 years for the children. After adapters were ligated using NEBNext reagents, the libraries underwent 100+100 nt paired-end sequencing on an Illumina HiSeq 2000. To prevent cross-contamination, the mother and child libraries were prepared a month apart and were sequenced in separate runs. For each donor, somewhere between about 500,000 and 2,000,000 distinct TCR beta clonotypes were identified. Naive TCR beta clonotypes were estimated from low-frequency clonotypes matched to each donor's FACS-determined naive share, without sorting.

Sequenced material: blood. The sequence derives from a boy aged 5-17 years in good health. The rearranged segments are TRBV12-3 or TRBV12-4 and TRBJ2-6; 7 bases in the junction line up with TRBD1. CDR3 reads: CASSKTGRGANVLTF. The bases are TGTGCCAGCAGTAAGACAGGGCGGGGGGCCAACGTCCTGACTTTC.